The 17 T cell receptor beta chains below were found in one sample sequenced in a study of shared clonotypes between healthy human individuals. Data came from immunoSEQ multiplex PCR; TCRdb stores just in-frame clones and leaves some out. This table holds about 520,000 clones, roughly 95% found once. The sequenced sample consisted of naive CD4+ T cells sorted from blood. The subset was: CD45RA+ positively selected. These receptors were collected from a woman in her thirties in good health.

This sequence joins TRBV2 and TRBJ1-1; D perhaps matches TRBD1 (5 bases). This CDR3 has 15 amino acids. V was cut by 2 bases and J by 6 bases, with 16 bases left in between. CDR1 and CDR2 from the germline V gene are SNHLY and FYNNEI. The CDR3 nucleotides are TGTGCCAGCAGTGAAAGACGGCAGGGTGGGGCTGAAGCTTTCTTT. This encodes CASSERRQGGAEAFF. Combining the CDR3 with reference TRBV2 and TRBJ1-1 gives the whole variable domain EPEVTQTPSHQVTQMGQEVILRCVPISNHLYFYWYRQILGQKVEFLVSFYNNEISEKSEIFDDQFSVERPDGSNFTLKIRSTKLEDSAMYFCASSERRQGGAEAFFGQGTRLTVV.

The chain uses TRBV28 and TRBJ2-3, with TRBD2 matching 7 bases. The CDR3 length is 14 residues. Germline trimming cut 8 bases from V and 5 bases from J; bases unmatched to any gene: 10. Germline V lookup: CDR1 MDHEN, CDR2 SYDVKM. This CDR3 is CASRGAGDLDTQYF. The CDR3 DNA is TGTGCCAGCCGAGGGGCGGGAGATCTAGATACGCAGTATTTT.

The chain uses TRBV4-1 and TRBJ2-3; 7 bases fit TRBD2. CDR1 MGHRA and CDR2 YSYEKL come from the germline V gene. V was clipped by 5 bases and J by 0 bases; unmatched bases: 20. The CDR3 extends over 20 amino acids. CDR3 loop: CASSIRGPSGPRTSTDTQYF. CDR3 sequence (DNA): TGCGCCAGCAGCATACGAGGTCCTAGCGGTCCTCGAACTAGCACAGATACGCAGTATTTT.

The V and J genes are TRBV2 and TRBJ2-6, with TRBD1 identical over 8 bases. The junction had 11 bases not matched to a gene; V was cut back by 4 bases and J by 0 bases. The germline V gene encodes CDR1 SNHLY and CDR2 FYNNEI. The CDR3 runs 19 residues. As DNA, the CDR3 is TGTGCCAGCAGTGGGGCCCGGACAGGGCTTCTCTCTGGGGCCAACGTCCTGACTTTC. Its protein product is CASSGARTGLLSGANVLTF.

V is TRBV19 and J is TRBJ2-1, with 10 bases matching TRBD1. CDR1 is LNHDA and CDR2 is SQIVND in the germline V gene (reference sequence). The CDR3 length is 15 residues. After removal of 3 bases from V and 7 bases from J, the junction contained 6 bases not matched to a gene. CDR3 amino acids: CASSMRDRGWNEQFF. For the CDR3, the DNA is TGTGCCAGTAGTATGAGGGACAGGGGATGGAATGAGCAGTTCTTC.

About this clone itself: At the DNA level, this CDR3 is encoded by other sequences in the same sample as well. V usage is TRBV28 and J usage is TRBJ2-7, with D unresolved. V was shortened by 1 base and J by 3 bases, with 4 bases between the two germline ends. The CDR3 consists of 12 residues. Germline lookup yields CDR1 MDHEN and CDR2 SYDVKM. DNA for the CDR3: TGTGCCAGCAGTTTATTCAGCTACGAGCAGTACTTC. Translation gives CASSLFSYEQYF.

This clone was seen just once. Here the CDR3 DNA reads TGTGCCAGCTCACCATCAATGCGAGGTAACAATCAGCCCCAGCATTTT. Translation gives CASSPSMRGNNQPQHF. V is TRBV18 and J is TRBJ1-5, with no clear D. Germline assignment: CDR1 KGHSH and CDR2 LQKENI. This CDR3 is 16 amino acids long. V lost 2 bases, J lost 3 bases, and 14 bases lay in between.

The chain recombines TRBV6-5 with TRBJ1-4, with D tentatively TRBD1 (6 bases). Germline CDR1 reads MNHEY; CDR2 reads SVGAGI. V was pared by 0 bases and J by 5 bases, with 10 bases between. This CDR3 is 15 amino acids long. CDR3 residues: CASSYSWQGNEKLFF. The CDR3 coding sequence is TGTGCCAGCAGTTACTCTTGGCAGGGGAATGAAAAACTGTTTTTT.

V gene TRBV18 combines with J gene TRBJ2-5; D gene unclear. The V and J ends lost 2 bases and 2 bases respectively, with 9 bases between them. The CDR3 is 14 amino acids. Germline loops: CDR1 KGHSH, CDR2 LQKENI. The CDR3 DNA sequence: TGTGCCAGCTCACCATCGGCGAAACAAGAGACCCAGTACTTC. Its translation is CASSPSAKQETQYF.

The rearrangement links TRBV18 to TRBJ1-4, with 7 nucleotides matching TRBD1. V shed 3 bases and J 4 bases; nucleotides not matched to a gene: 2. Germline-derived CDR1 and CDR2 are KGHSH and LQKENI. The CDR3 sequence is 14 residues long. In DNA, the CDR3 is TGTGCCAGCTCACCGCGGGACAGTAATGAAAAACTGTTTTTT. This translates into CASSPRDSNEKLFF.

This chain joins TRBV28 and TRBJ2-7, with no clear D. Germline lookup yields CDR1 MDHEN and CDR2 SYDVKM. Deletions cut 11 bases from V and 2 bases from J, with 16 bases between. This CDR3 is 13 amino acids long. CDR3 region: CAWAPRLAYEQYF. CDR3 nucleotides: TGTGCCTGGGCCCCCCGACTGGCCTACGAGCAGTACTTC.

The chain recombines TRBV28 with TRBJ1-5; 7 nucleotides agree with TRBD1. V trimming: 6 bases; J trimming: 2 bases; junction bases outside the gene matches: 7. Germline values: CDR1 MDHEN, CDR2 SYDVKM. The CDR3 covers 15 residues. The CDR3 here is CASSLQGPGNQPQHF. The DNA for the CDR3 is TGTGCCAGCAGCCTACAGGGGCCGGGCAATCAGCCCCAGCATTTT.

The chain recombines TRBV18 with TRBJ1-1; weak D call: TRBD1 (6 bases). Trimming removed 6 bases from V and 1 base from J, with 9 bases in between. CDR1 KGHSH and CDR2 LQKENI come from the germline V gene. This CDR3 comprises 13 residues. CDR3 residues: CASSGQPNTEAFF. CDR3 in DNA: TGTGCCAGCTCCGGACAGCCGAACACTGAAGCTTTCTTT.

V and J are TRBV28 and TRBJ2-1, with D perhaps TRBD2 (7 bases). The length of the CDR3 is 13 residues. Deletions cut 6 bases from V and 7 bases from J, with 13 bases between. CDR1 MDHEN and CDR2 SYDVKM come from the germline V gene. The CDR3 nucleotides are TGTGCCAGCAGCATAGGGGGAGGGAATGAGCAGTTCTTC. It specifies CASSIGGGNEQFF.

The chain combines TRBV5-1 with TRBJ1-1, with unresolved D. V was clipped by 2 bases and J by 3 bases, with 11 bases between them. Germline loops: CDR1 SGHRS, CDR2 YFSETQ. CDR3 length: 14 residues. CDR3 DNA: TGCGCCAGCAGCTTTTTACTACAAGACACTGAAGCTTTCTTT. Translated, it gives CASSFLLQDTEAFF.

In this sample, this clone turned up a few times. The V and J genes are TRBV6-5 and TRBJ2-7; 7 bases agree with TRBD1. Losses at the gene ends were 6 bases for V and 1 base for J; bases not matched to a gene: 9. The CDR3 extends over 15 amino acids. Germline CDR1 is MNHEY and CDR2 is SVGAGI. The CDR3 spells CASRLYRGPSYEQYF. The CDR3 coding sequence is TGTGCCAGCAGGCTGTACAGGGGCCCTTCCTACGAGCAGTACTTC.

The CDR3 bases are TGTGCCAGCAGCCCAACGATCGCGAAACTGAACACTGAAGCTTTCTTT. Translation gives CASSPTIAKLNTEAFF. The gene calls are TRBV7-2 and TRBJ1-1; D call uncertain. Germline-derived CDR1 and CDR2 are SGHTA and FQGNSA. CDR3 length: 16 amino acids. Trimming removed 5 bases from V and 0 bases from J, with 16 bases in between. Full variable domain (remainder filled in from reference TRBV7-2 and TRBJ1-1): GAGVSQSPSNKVTEKGKDVELRCDPISGHTALYWYRQSLGQGLEFLIYFQGNSAPDKSGLPSDRFSAERTGGSVSTLTIQRTQQEDSAVYLCASSPTIAKLNTEAFFGQGTRLTVV.